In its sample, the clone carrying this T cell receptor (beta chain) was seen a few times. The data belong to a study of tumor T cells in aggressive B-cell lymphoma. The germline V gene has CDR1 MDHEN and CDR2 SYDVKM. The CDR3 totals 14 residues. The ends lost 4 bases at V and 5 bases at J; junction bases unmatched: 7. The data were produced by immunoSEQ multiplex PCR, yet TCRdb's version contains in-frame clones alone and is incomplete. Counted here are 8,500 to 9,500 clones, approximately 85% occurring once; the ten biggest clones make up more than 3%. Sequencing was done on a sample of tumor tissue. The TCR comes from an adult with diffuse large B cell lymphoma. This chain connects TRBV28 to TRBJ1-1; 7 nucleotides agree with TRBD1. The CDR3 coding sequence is TGTGCCAGCAGTTCGGGGACAGTTGGTACTGAAGCTTTCTTT. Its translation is CASSSGTVGTEAFF.